The clone carrying this T cell receptor beta chain has ten or more counts. Antigen specificity is unknown. The data are from a study of T cells in Graves' hyperthyroidism and ophthalmopathy. General study findings and limits: In the blood, most expanded thyroid clonotypes above 0.001 appeared as well.

The germline gives CDR1 DFQATT, CDR2 SNEGSKA (reference sequence). The V end was cut by 4 bases, the J end by 2 bases, with 10 bases between. The CDR3 has 13 residues. Amplification of TCR beta CDR3 regions was performed using RNA transcripts as template. The HTBI set primed first-round TCR CDR3 RT-PCR. TCRdb reanalysed the multiplex PCR reads using MiXCR and keeps one entry per CDR3 protein. The data contain a few hundred thousand distinct CDR3 sequences, approximately 15% of them seen just once; the ten biggest clones take up 5.3%. Thyroid ultrasound and orbital computed tomography, with clinical symptoms and serum thyroxine and TRAb, informed diagnoses.

The sequenced sample consisted of blood. The rearrangement links TRBV20-1 to TRBJ2-3; a possible D gene is TRBD1 (5 bases). The source of this sequence is a woman between 18 and 29 years old with Graves' hyperthyroidism. The CDR3 reads CSAIVRVTDTQYF. In nucleotides, the CDR3 is TGCAGTGCTATCGTCAGGGTCACAGATACGCAGTATTTT.